The next 23 T cell receptor beta chains were all read from a single sample in a study of blood T cell repertoires in COVID-19. Sequencing was performed with immunoSEQ multiplex PCR; in TCRdb, only in-frame clones are kept and a portion is missing. The data contain 270,000 or so clones, 88% of them seen just once; the ten biggest clones take up around 1.3%. Sequencing used PBMCs or T cells enriched from blood (not recorded which). Receptors originate from a woman aged 35 to 49 with acute COVID-19.

The V gene is TRBV18, the J gene TRBJ1-4, with 7 nucleotides matching TRBD1. The germline V gene has CDR1 KGHSH and CDR2 LQKENI. After removal of 4 bases from V and 14 bases from J, the junction contained 13 bases not matched to a gene. CDR3 length equals 14 residues. Here the CDR3 DNA reads TGTGCCAGCTCACAAGGGACAGCGTTGAAGAGGCTGTTTTTT. This encodes CASSQGTALKRLFF. Based on the CDR3 plus reference TRBV18 and TRBJ1-4, the full variable domain is NAGVMQNPRHLVRRRGQEARLRCSPMKGHSHVYWYRQLPEEGLKFMVYLQKENIIDESGMPKERFSAEFPKEGPSILRIQQVVRGDSAAYFCASSQGTALKRLFFGSGTQLSVL.

The V and J genes are TRBV3-1 (or the pseudogene TRBV3-2) and TRBJ2-5, with 9 bases that match TRBD1. V shed 5 bases and J 2 bases; nucleotides not matched to a gene: 3. CDR1 is LGHDT, CDR2 YNNKEL, per germline (reference sequence). This CDR3 spans 14 amino acids. The CDR3 nucleotides are TGTGCCAGCAGCTGGGACAGGGAACAAGAGACCCAGTACTTC. Translated, it gives CASSWDREQETQYF.

The V gene is TRBV28, the J gene TRBJ2-7; TRBD2 is a possible D gene (7 bases). V was pared by 8 bases and J by 4 bases, with 18 bases between. CDR1 and CDR2 (germline): MDHEN, SYDVKM. There are 14 residues in the CDR3. CDR3: CASFGGREQYEQYF. The CDR3 DNA reads as TGTGCCAGCTTCGGGGGGCGGGAGCAATACGAGCAGTACTTC.

V gene TRBV5-4 combines with J gene TRBJ1-4; D is perhaps TRBD1 (5 bases). Germline V gene sequence: CDR1 SGHNT, CDR2 YYREEE (reference sequence). V was clipped by 2 bases and J by 7 bases, with 9 bases between them. The CDR3 contains 13 residues. Here the CDR3 reads CASSFQGLEKLFF. The CDR3 DNA reads TGTGCCAGCAGCTTTCAGGGTCTTGAAAAACTGTTTTTT.

The chain combines TRBV29-1 with TRBJ1-2, with 8 bases lining up with TRBD1. V lost 6 bases to trimming and J lost 5 bases; unmatched junction nucleotides: 5. The CDR3 runs 12 residues. Germline loops: CDR1 SQVTM, CDR2 ANQGSEA. The CDR3 bases are TGCAGCGTCGGGGACAGGTCTTATGGCTACACCTTC. Its translation: CSVGDRSYGYTF.

This sequence joins TRBV27 and TRBJ2-7; D unresolved. Germline CDR1 reads MNHEY; CDR2 reads SMNVEV (reference sequence). The CDR3 contains 15 residues. V was trimmed by 5 bases and J by 0 bases, leaving 14 bases between them. Written as DNA, the CDR3 is TGTGCCAGCAGTCAGGTGGGCTCGAGCTCCTACGAGCAGTACTTC. Encoded protein: CASSQVGSSSYEQYF.

This clone occurred once. This chain uses TRBV24-1 with TRBJ2-5; a weak D match, TRBD1 (6 bases). V was pared by 8 bases and J by 5 bases, with 14 bases between. The CDR3 totals 13 residues. Germline CDR1 reads KGHDR; CDR2 reads SFDVKD. The CDR3 is CATTQGLGETQYF. The CDR3 DNA sequence: TGTGCCACCACCCAGGGGTTAGGTGAGACCCAGTACTTC.

This rearrangement joins TRBV4-1 to TRBJ1-1; D ambiguous. This CDR3 has 14 residues. In germline, CDR1 is MGHRA, CDR2 YSYEKL. V lost 1 base to trimming and J lost 0 bases, with 6 bases between them. The DNA for the CDR3 is TGCGCCAGCAGCCAAGGTTTTATGAACACTGAAGCTTTCTTT. Protein product: CASSQGFMNTEAFF.

J is TRBJ1-2 and V is TRBV7-9; 7 bases match TRBD1. Germline V gives CDR1 SEHNR, CDR2 FQNEAQ (reference sequence). This CDR3 has 14 amino acids. V trimming: 8 bases; J trimming: 4 bases; junction bases outside the gene matches: 10. This CDR3 is CASARQGERYGYTF. DNA for the CDR3: TGTGCCAGCGCTCGACAGGGTGAGCGCTATGGCTACACCTTC.

This rearrangement joins TRBV7-6 to TRBJ2-1; 8 bases agree with TRBD1. From germline, CDR1 is SGHVS and CDR2 FNYEAQ. This CDR3 has 20 amino acids. Germline trimming cut 3 bases from V and 5 bases from J; bases unmatched to any gene: 21. CDR3 DNA: TGTGCCAGCAGCTTTGTTGGGGGTCTAACCGGGACAGGCCTCCACAATGAGCAGTTCTTC. Translated: CASSFVGGLTGTGLHNEQFF.

The chain couples TRBV5-6 to TRBJ1-2; D not resolved. Between the trimmed V and J ends, which lost 4 bases and 3 bases, there was a span of 7 bases. CDR3 length equals 12 residues. Germline lookup yields CDR1 SGHDT and CDR2 YYEEEE. CDR3 residues: CASSPGDYGYTF. In nucleotides, the CDR3 is TGTGCCAGCAGCCCCGGGGACTATGGCTACACCTTC.

J is TRBJ2-7 and V is TRBV29-1; TRBD1 agrees at 8 bases. The trim removed 7 bases at V and 3 bases at J, leaving 5 bases unmatched. Germline values: CDR1 SQVTM, CDR2 ANQGSEA. This CDR3 has 12 residues. The CDR3 spells CSAEQGGYEQYF. In nucleotides, the CDR3 is TGCAGCGCAGAACAGGGGGGCTACGAGCAGTACTTC.

The chain couples TRBV4-1 to TRBJ1-5; the D gene is possibly TRBD1 (6 bases). Trimming shortened V by 4 bases and J by 5 bases, and 18 bases separated the two germline ends. This CDR3 has 16 residues. The germline gives CDR1 MGHRA, CDR2 YSYEKL. Here the CDR3 DNA reads TGCGCCAGCAGCCGAATCCCTCACAGGGTGGATCAGCCCCAGCATTTT. Translated, it gives CASSRIPHRVDQPQHF.

The J gene is TRBJ1-2, the V gene TRBV5-3; TRBD1 aligns across 10 bases. TRBV5-3 is labeled an ORF, and its function is uncertain. V was pared by 5 bases and J by 3 bases, with 16 bases of the junction left unmatched. This CDR3 has 18 amino acids. CDR3 sequence: CARSFPGQGLAPHYGYTF. The DNA of the CDR3 is TGTGCCAGAAGTTTCCCGGGACAGGGGCTCGCCCCTCACTATGGCTACACCTTC.

The chain has TRBV13 and TRBJ1-2, with D possibly TRBD1 on 5 matching bases. Germline loops: CDR1 PRHDT, CDR2 FYEKMQ (reference sequence). The CDR3 has 15 amino acids. V was shortened by 2 bases and J by 8 bases, with 18 bases between the two germline ends. CDR3 residues: CASSLSRGLVEGYTF. The CDR3, as DNA: TGTGCCAGCAGCTTATCCCGGGGACTTGTAGAGGGCTACACCTTC.

The chain is built from TRBV7-9 and TRBJ1-2; the D gene is possibly TRBD1 (5 bases). The V end lost 1 base, the J end lost 6 bases, and 9 bases lay between the germline ends. CDR1 SEHNR and CDR2 FQNEAQ come from the germline V gene (reference sequence). The length of the CDR3 is 13 residues. CDR3 sequence reads: CASSLGGEDGYTF. For the CDR3, the DNA is TGTGCCAGCAGCTTAGGGGGGGAGGATGGCTACACCTTC. The full variable domain, rest sourced from reference TRBV7-9 and TRBJ1-2, is DTGVSQNPRHKITKRGQNVTFRCDPISEHNRLYWYRQTLGQGPEFLTYFQNEAQLEKSRLLSDRFSAERPKGSFSTLEIQRTEQGDSAMYLCASSLGGEDGYTFGSGTRLTVV.

The chain has TRBV27 and TRBJ1-6, with D perhaps matching TRBD1 (6 bases). The ends were cut back, 8 bases at V and 8 bases at J, with 19 bases in the middle. Germline V lookup: CDR1 MNHEY, CDR2 SMNVEV (reference sequence). There are 15 residues in the CDR3. As DNA, the CDR3 is TGTGCCAGCCATGATTCCGGGACAAGATATTCACCCCTCCACTTT. This gives the protein CASHDSGTRYSPLHF.

The chain has TRBV3-1 (or the pseudogene TRBV3-2) and TRBJ1-5; no clear D gene. CDR1 and CDR2 from the germline V gene are LGHDT and YNNKEL (reference sequence). The V end lost 0 bases, the J end lost 7 bases, and 7 bases lay between the germline ends. The CDR3 totals 13 residues. CDR3 amino acids: CASSQDRFQPQHF. CDR3 coding DNA: TGTGCCAGCAGCCAAGACAGGTTCCAGCCCCAGCATTTT.

The chain joins TRBV7-2 to TRBJ1-1; 7 bases map to TRBD1. The CDR3 totals 14 residues. CDR1 SGHTA and CDR2 FQGNSA come from the germline V gene. The junction had 1 base not matched to a gene; V was cut back by 2 bases and J by 1 base. Written as DNA, the CDR3 is TGTGCCAGCAGCTTACAGGGGGGGAACACTGAAGCTTTCTTT. Its protein is CASSLQGGNTEAFF.

This clone was counted at least ten times. DNA for the CDR3: TGTGCCACCAGCAGAGTCTCAGGGGCGTCTGGAAACACCATATATTTT. This gives the protein CATSRVSGASGNTIYF. This sequence joins TRBV15 and TRBJ1-3; a weak D match, TRBD1 (6 bases). CDR3 length equals 16 residues. V shed 1 base and J shed 1 base, with 11 bases lying between them. Germline V gene sequence: CDR1 LNHNV, CDR2 YYDKDF (reference sequence).

The chain recombines TRBV7-6 with TRBJ1-5; a weak D match, TRBD1 (6 bases). Trimming took 1 base from V and 0 from J, leaving 25 bases between them. This CDR3 is 21 amino acids long. CDR1 is SGHVS, CDR2 FNYEAQ, per germline. CDR3: CASSLGAPGFGQRYSNQPQHF. CDR3 coding DNA: TGTGCCAGCAGCTTAGGCGCCCCCGGCTTTGGACAGCGTTATAGCAATCAGCCCCAGCATTTT.

The sample holds one count of this clone. One end of the junction varies from germline; a read error may be responsible. The CDR3 sequence is CASSPRDRRGF. The CDR3 nucleotides are TGTGCCAGCAGCCCCCGGGACAGGCGGGGCTTT. The J gene is TRBJ1-1, the V gene TRBV7-9; 8 nucleotides agree with TRBD1. The CDR3 spans 11 residues. The V gene's germline CDR1 is SEHNR and CDR2 FQNEAQ (reference sequence).

This chain uses TRBV7-8 with TRBJ2-1; possible D gene TRBD1, 5 bases. The V end lost 5 bases, the J end lost 0 bases, and 11 bases lay between the germline ends. Germline-derived CDR1 and CDR2 are SGHVS and FQNEAQ. The CDR3 covers 15 residues. The CDR3 DNA follows: TGTGCCAGCAGCCCGTGGACATCCTCCTACAATGAGCAGTTCTTC. Amino acids: CASSPWTSSYNEQFF.